This is a list of T cell receptor beta chains from one sample in a study of blood T cell repertoires in COVID-19. TCRdb's table, derived via immunoSEQ multiplex PCR, lists solely in-frame clones and lacks some. The data show 75,000 to 90,000 clones, 80% to 90% seen once. The specimen was peripheral blood. These receptors were obtained from a man older than 75 with acute or convalescent COVID-19. The conserved cysteine and the conserved F or W are not part of the CDR3 here. Each record gives: J gene, V gene, CDR3 protein.

j_call: TRBJ2-7; v_call: TRBV23-1; cdr3_aa: AGRDRGYEQY
j_call: TRBJ1-1; v_call: TRBV3-1/TRBV3-2; cdr3_aa: ASSPTGVLNTEAF
j_call: TRBJ1-1; v_call: TRBV19; cdr3_aa: ASSLGSVNTEAF
j_call: TRBJ1-1; v_call: TRBV30; cdr3_aa: AWSGGQGGQNTEAF
j_call: TRBJ1-2; v_call: TRBV2; cdr3_aa: ASSSEAMNYGYT
j_call: TRBJ2-3; v_call: TRBV7-6; cdr3_aa: ASSSSGSGTDTQY
j_call: TRBJ1-5; v_call: TRBV2; cdr3_aa: ASSRQNSNQPQH
j_call: TRBJ2-3; v_call: TRBV10-3; cdr3_aa: AISEESSGSTDTQY
j_call: TRBJ1-4; v_call: TRBV7-9; cdr3_aa: ASSLKSATNEKLF
j_call: TRBJ2-2; v_call: TRBV10-3; cdr3_aa: AISSQVSNTGELF
j_call: TRBJ1-3; v_call: TRBV30; cdr3_aa: AWSVDRAFSGNTIY
j_call: TRBJ2-5; v_call: TRBV6-6; cdr3_aa: ASKTVEETQY
j_call: TRBJ2-7; v_call: TRBV6-5; cdr3_aa: ASSSRGSGGYEQY
j_call: TRBJ1-4; v_call: TRBV19; cdr3_aa: ASSKTGLTNEKLF
j_call: TRBJ1-2; v_call: TRBV6-1; cdr3_aa: ASSEAQGDYYGYT
j_call: TRBJ2-3; v_call: TRBV7-9; cdr3_aa: ASSSLSGGAPYWQY
j_call: TRBJ2-2; v_call: TRBV5-1; cdr3_aa: ASSSSLAGGHLGELF
j_call: TRBJ2-3; v_call: TRBV30; cdr3_aa: AWSKGLAGAGGY
j_call: TRBJ2-7; v_call: TRBV29-1; cdr3_aa: SVAGGAHTNINEQY
j_call: TRBJ2-3; v_call: TRBV7-9; cdr3_aa: ASSRTSSADTQY
j_call: TRBJ1-2; v_call: TRBV28; cdr3_aa: ASSFRGFYGYT
j_call: TRBJ1-2; v_call: TRBV14; cdr3_aa: ASSHPTGAYGYT
j_call: TRBJ1-3; v_call: TRBV5-1; cdr3_aa: ASSIGGLDVGNTIY
j_call: TRBJ1-3; v_call: TRBV5-8; cdr3_aa: ASRTGGAQGNTIY
j_call: TRBJ1-1; v_call: TRBV19; cdr3_aa: ASSIREVNTEAF
j_call: TRBJ1-1; v_call: TRBV3-1/TRBV3-2; cdr3_aa: ASSQVQGFGTEAF
j_call: TRBJ2-1; v_call: TRBV6-6; cdr3_aa: ASSLIGVWQF
j_call: TRBJ2-3; v_call: TRBV6-4; cdr3_aa: ASSDRTSGSVSTDTQY
j_call: TRBJ1-1; v_call: TRBV5-5; cdr3_aa: ASSPGQGLSNTEAF
j_call: TRBJ2-7; v_call: TRBV5-1; cdr3_aa: ASSLGGGSFYEQY
j_call: TRBJ1-6; v_call: TRBV3-1/TRBV3-2; cdr3_aa: ASSGQGYNSPLH
j_call: TRBJ2-5; v_call: TRBV6-4; cdr3_aa: AKLGLAGVEQETQY
j_call: TRBJ1-4; v_call: TRBV7-9; cdr3_aa: ASSLGAGSNEKLF
j_call: TRBJ1-1; v_call: TRBV5-4; cdr3_aa: ASSYPGQTREAF
j_call: TRBJ1-1; v_call: TRBV3-1/TRBV3-2; cdr3_aa: ASSHQTGNTEAF
j_call: TRBJ1-1; v_call: TRBV11-2; cdr3_aa: ASSPDRGPQAF
j_call: TRBJ2-7; v_call: TRBV6-2/TRBV6-3; cdr3_aa: ASSYSAYEQY
j_call: TRBJ1-5; v_call: TRBV4-1; cdr3_aa: ASSQVLSGGFNQPQH
j_call: TRBJ1-2; v_call: TRBV5-6; cdr3_aa: ASSLAGGDGSYGYT
j_call: TRBJ2-2; v_call: TRBV7-2; cdr3_aa: ASSTTSGITGELF
j_call: TRBJ2-3; v_call: TRBV7-3; cdr3_aa: ASSHGGVTDTQY
j_call: TRBJ1-1; v_call: TRBV25-1; cdr3_aa: ASSGGQRNTEAF
j_call: TRBJ2-7; v_call: TRBV5-1; cdr3_aa: ASSSGGSSYEQY
j_call: TRBJ1-2; v_call: TRBV5-1; cdr3_aa: ASSLENPNYGYT
j_call: TRBJ2-2; v_call: TRBV11-2; cdr3_aa: ASSPGTANTGELF
j_call: TRBJ1-5; v_call: TRBV5-1; cdr3_aa: ASSLGTGLNQPQH